This T cell receptor (beta chain) was recorded in a study of blood T cell repertoires in COVID-19. Per the original data handling: Cell counts per sample came from amplifying reference gene primers. TCRdb keeps only in-frame clones here, not all; method: immunoSEQ multiplex PCR. From that table come the V and J calls and clone size; the DNA was used to work out D and trimming. Altogether some 170,000 clones are present, 78% being singletons, with the ten largest covering approximately 15%. Germline V gene lookup returns CDR1 SNHLY and CDR2 FYNNEI. V lost 2 bases, J lost 0 bases, and 10 bases lay in between. This CDR3 has 15 amino acids. Participants were aged about 18 to 95 years, lived in 24 US areas, and enrolled virtually.

Sample: PBMCs or T cells enriched from blood (not recorded which). The J gene is TRBJ1-2, the V gene TRBV2; D gene unclear. The sequence was obtained from a woman aged 50 to 60 who had recovered from COVID-19. CDR3 coding DNA: TGTGCCAGCAGTGAACGCGGAGGAGCTAACTATGGCTACACCTTC. Its translation is CASSERGGANYGYTF.